This is a list of T cell receptor beta chains from one sample in a study of blood T cell repertoires in COVID-19. The assay was immunoSEQ multiplex PCR, and TCRdb's table has in-frame clones only and misses some. The table has approximately 300,000 clones, around 81% seen once. The sample comprised peripheral blood. All receptors come from a woman aged 45 to 65 with active or convalescent COVID-19. The CDR3 runs from the conserved cysteine through the conserved F or W. A D gene is named only where the DNA matches it firmly. Part of the rows lack a size; the others show once, few, many or a class for expanded clones.

DNA: TGTGCCAGCAGTTCCATTAGACAGGGCGCTAACTATGGCTACACCTTC
CDR3: CASSSIRQGANYGYTF
V: TRBV28
D: TRBD1
size: .
J: TRBJ1-2

DNA: TGTGCCAGCAGCCCACAGGGTGAAAAACTGTTTTTT
CDR3: CASSPQGEKLFF
V: TRBV7-2
D: .
size: few
J: TRBJ1-4

DNA: TGTGCCAGCAGTAAATTTAGGGGCGGATCCGGGGAGCTGTTTTTT
CDR3: CASSKFRGGSGELFF
V: TRBV28
D: .
size: .
J: TRBJ2-2

DNA: TGTGCCAGCAGCTTAGGGATGATATTGGCGGGAGAAAGGACAGATACGCAGTATTTT
CDR3: CASSLGMILAGERTDTQYF
V: TRBV11-2
D: TRBD2
size: once
J: TRBJ2-3

DNA: TGTGCCAGCAGCTTACCGGGACAGGGGTACAATGAGCAGTTCTTC
CDR3: CASSLPGQGYNEQFF
V: TRBV5-5
D: TRBD1
size: .
J: TRBJ2-1

DNA: TGTGCCAGCGGGCCAGGACAGGGGAACTCTGGGGCCAACGTCCTGACTTTC
CDR3: CASGPGQGNSGANVLTF
V: TRBV28
D: TRBD1
size: .
J: TRBJ2-6

DNA: TGTGCCAGCAGCCCCCGCCAGGGGGGGGAGCTGTTTTTT
CDR3: CASSPRQGGELFF
V: TRBV6-2/TRBV6-3
D: .
size: once
J: TRBJ2-2

DNA: TGCAGCGTTGCTGAAGGGGCTGGCTACACCTTC
CDR3: CSVAEGAGYTF
V: TRBV29-1
D: .
size: once
J: TRBJ1-2

DNA: TGTGCCAGCAGTGAAGCGTTGGGGGGGTCAACCTGGAATGAGCAGTTCTTC
CDR3: CASSEALGGSTWNEQFF
V: TRBV6-1
D: TRBD2
size: few
J: TRBJ2-1

DNA: TGTGCCAGCAGTTTTGAAGCGGGAAGTCTACACGAGCAGTACTTC
CDR3: CASSFEAGSLHEQYF
V: TRBV27
D: TRBD2
size: once
J: TRBJ2-7

DNA: TGTGCCAGTAGTATCGGGCCCTCGCGGACAGGGGGCCTTACGCCCCAGCATTTT
CDR3: CASSIGPSRTGGLTPQHF
V: TRBV19
D: TRBD1
size: .
J: TRBJ1-5

DNA: TGTGCCAGTTTCAGGGTTGGAACGGTTGAAGCTTTCTTT
CDR3: CASFRVGTVEAFF
V: TRBV27
D: .
size: once
J: TRBJ1-1

DNA: TGTGCCAGCAGCCAAGGTGGCGCGGGCAACTATGGCTACACCTTC
CDR3: CASSQGGAGNYGYTF
V: TRBV4-2
D: .
size: .
J: TRBJ1-2

DNA: TGCAGCGTCGGGACAGGGAATGAAAAACTGTTTTTT
CDR3: CSVGTGNEKLFF
V: TRBV29-1
D: TRBD1
size: once
J: TRBJ1-4

DNA: TGCGCCAGACCGTCTGGAGGCCGGGGAGCTGTTTTT
CDR3: CARPSGGRGAVF
V: TRBV10-1
D: .
size: .
J: TRBJ2-2

DNA: TGCGCCAGCAGCCAGGAGGGGACTAGCGGGAGCTGGGAGACCCAGTACTTC
CDR3: CASSQEGTSGSWETQYF
V: TRBV4-1
D: TRBD2
size: .
J: TRBJ2-5

DNA: TGTGCCAGCAGCTACTCTAGCGGGATCACAGATACGCAGTATTTT
CDR3: CASSYSSGITDTQYF
V: TRBV5-8
D: TRBD2
size: .
J: TRBJ2-3

DNA: TGTGCCAGCAGTGCACCGGGACAGGTTGAAGCTTTCTTT
CDR3: CASSAPGQVEAFF
V: TRBV2
D: TRBD1
size: .
J: TRBJ1-1

DNA: TGTGCCAGCAGCTTAGGGCTGACAGGGCACCAAAGAAGATCGGGAAACACCATATATTTT
CDR3: CASSLGLTGHQRRSGNTIYF
V: TRBV7-8
D: TRBD1
size: .
J: TRBJ1-3

DNA: TGTGCCAGCAGCTTTCTAGCCCCCTCTCCCCGCGAGCAGTACTTC
CDR3: CASSFLAPSPREQYF
V: TRBV5-8
D: .
size: .
J: TRBJ2-7

DNA: TGTGCCAGCCGGGGAAGGGGAGGAACCGGGGAGCTGTTTTTT
CDR3: CASRGRGGTGELFF
V: TRBV7-3
D: .
size: once
J: TRBJ2-2

DNA: TGTGCCAGCAGCCGACAGGGGGCCTTAACTAATGAAAAACTGTTTTTT
CDR3: CASSRQGALTNEKLFF
V: TRBV5-6
D: TRBD1
size: .
J: TRBJ1-4

DNA: TGCAGCGTTGGGCCAAGCGGGAACACAGATACGCAGTATTTT
CDR3: CSVGPSGNTDTQYF
V: TRBV29-1
D: TRBD2
size: .
J: TRBJ2-3

DNA: TGTGCCAGCAGTTTATGGGCAGGGATGAATGAGCAGTTCTTC
CDR3: CASSLWAGMNEQFF
V: TRBV28
D: .
size: .
J: TRBJ2-1

DNA: TGTGCCAGCAGGGAAGGACTAGCGGGAGGACGAAAGTATTTT
CDR3: CASREGLAGGRKYF
V: TRBV2
D: TRBD2
size: .
J: TRBJ2-3

DNA: TGTGCCAGCAGTCGGCCCATAGGGGCTTACAATGAGCAGTTCTTC
CDR3: CASSRPIGAYNEQFF
V: TRBV28
D: .
size: few
J: TRBJ2-1

DNA: TGTGCCAGCAGCCAATGGGGCAGGGGGCCGGACGAGCAGTACTTC
CDR3: CASSQWGRGPDEQYF
V: TRBV3-1/TRBV3-2
D: TRBD1
size: .
J: TRBJ2-7

DNA: TGTGCCAGCAGATCCTCTGGACTCAGGAAGGAGCAGTTCTTC
CDR3: CASRSSGLRKEQFF
V: TRBV6-5
D: .
size: few
J: TRBJ2-1

DNA: TGTGCCAGTAGGCTAGCGGGGGGCGGGAATGAGCAGTTCTTC
CDR3: CASRLAGGGNEQFF
V: TRBV19
D: TRBD2
size: many
J: TRBJ2-1

DNA: TGTGCCAGCAATCCTAGGACAGGGAACCTCGACACCATATATTTT
CDR3: CASNPRTGNLDTIYF
V: TRBV2
D: TRBD1
size: .
J: TRBJ1-3

DNA: TGTGCCAGCAGTGGCTCCCCACGACATGGCAATTCACCCCTCCACTTT
CDR3: CASSGSPRHGNSPLHF
V: TRBV27
D: .
size: .
J: TRBJ1-6

DNA: TGTGCCAGCTCACCGCCAGGGCAGTGGATGAACACTGAAGCTTTCTTT
CDR3: CASSPPGQWMNTEAFF
V: TRBV18
D: .
size: .
J: TRBJ1-1

DNA: TGTGCCAGCAGCTTAACAGGGAAAGGTGAAAAACTGTTTTTT
CDR3: CASSLTGKGEKLFF
V: TRBV5-4
D: .
size: .
J: TRBJ1-4

DNA: TGCGCCAGCAGCTTGGGACTCCCCAGGGACATTCAGTACTTC
CDR3: CASSLGLPRDIQYF
V: TRBV5-1
D: .
size: .
J: TRBJ2-4

DNA: TGTGCCAGTAGTATAACTTCAGGGCGAATTCAGTACTTC
CDR3: CASSITSGRIQYF
V: TRBV19
D: .
size: .
J: TRBJ2-4

DNA: TGTGCCAGCAGCTTGGAAGGGGACAACCAAGAGACCCAGTACTTC
CDR3: CASSLEGDNQETQYF
V: TRBV5-8
D: .
size: .
J: TRBJ2-5

DNA: TGTGCCAGCAGCCAAGCCACAGCGGCACAGCGGAATTCACCCCTCCACTTT
CDR3: CASSQATAAQRNSPLHF
V: TRBV14
D: .
size: .
J: TRBJ1-6

DNA: TGTGCCAGCAGTGAAGGTTTTATCTACGAGCAGTACTTC
CDR3: CASSEGFIYEQYF
V: TRBV2
D: .
size: .
J: TRBJ2-7

DNA: TGTGCCAGCAGTGAGGCGGACTCCTACGAGCAGTACTTC
CDR3: CASSEADSYEQYF
V: TRBV2
D: .
size: .
J: TRBJ2-7

DNA: TGTGCCAGTAGAAAGACTAGCGGGAGAGGTTACGAGCAGTACTTC
CDR3: CASRKTSGRGYEQYF
V: TRBV19
D: TRBD2
size: .
J: TRBJ2-7

DNA: TGTGCCAGCAGCGACCCGGGCAGGGTAGTAAGGAATGAGCAGTTCTTC
CDR3: CASSDPGRVVRNEQFF
V: TRBV7-9
D: .
size: .
J: TRBJ2-1

DNA: TGCGCCAGCAGCTTGGGGGACAGCGATGGCTACACCTTC
CDR3: CASSLGDSDGYTF
V: TRBV5-1
D: TRBD1
size: .
J: TRBJ1-2

DNA: TGTGCCAGCAGCCTTGACTGGGGGGGGGAGACCCAGTACTTC
CDR3: CASSLDWGGETQYF
V: TRBV7-2
D: TRBD2
size: .
J: TRBJ2-5

DNA: TGTGCCAGCGCACAGGGGGCGCGGACTGAAGCTTTCTTT
CDR3: CASAQGARTEAFF
V: TRBV18
D: TRBD1
size: .
J: TRBJ1-1

DNA: TGTGCCAGCAGCCACCTCTATAGCGGCTACGAGCAGTACTTC
CDR3: CASSHLYSGYEQYF
V: TRBV14
D: .
size: .
J: TRBJ2-7

DNA: TGTGCCAGCAGCCAAGGACTAGCGGGGGCGGGGACAGAGACCCAGTACTTC
CDR3: CASSQGLAGAGTETQYF
V: TRBV3-1/TRBV3-2
D: TRBD2
size: .
J: TRBJ2-5

DNA: TGTGCCAGTAGTATGGGGGGGGCGAACACAGATACGCAGTATTTT
CDR3: CASSMGGANTDTQYF
V: TRBV19
D: .
size: once
J: TRBJ2-3

DNA: TGTGCCAGTAGTATAGGTCCGGGAGTCTCCGGCACAGATACGCAGTATTTT
CDR3: CASSIGPGVSGTDTQYF
V: TRBV19
D: .
size: .
J: TRBJ2-3

DNA: TGTGCCAGCAGCCAATGGGACAGGGCCACCGGGGAGCTGTTTTTT
CDR3: CASSQWDRATGELFF
V: TRBV28
D: TRBD1
size: .
J: TRBJ2-2

DNA: TGTGCCTCTACCTGGACAACCCTCTCCTACAATGAGCAGTTCTTC
CDR3: CASTWTTLSYNEQFF
V: TRBV30
D: .
size: .
J: TRBJ2-1

DNA: TGTGCCAGCACGACCGGGACAGGCAATCAGCCCCAGCATTTT
CDR3: CASTTGTGNQPQHF
V: TRBV27
D: TRBD1
size: .
J: TRBJ1-5

DNA: TGTGCCAGCAACCTGCAGGGGGCCCCGGCCACTGAAGCTTTCTTT
CDR3: CASNLQGAPATEAFF
V: TRBV27
D: TRBD1
size: .
J: TRBJ1-1

DNA: TGTGCCAGCAGTGAACTTCCACTAGCGGGAGCGCATGAGCAGTTCTTC
CDR3: CASSELPLAGAHEQFF
V: TRBV6-1
D: TRBD2
size: .
J: TRBJ2-1

DNA: TGTGCCTGGAGCCCACTGGGGACATCGTCCTACGAGCAGTACTTC
CDR3: CAWSPLGTSSYEQYF
V: TRBV30
D: .
size: once
J: TRBJ2-7

DNA: TGCGCCAGCAGCCAAGAGGAGACAGGGTATGAAAAACTGTTTTTT
CDR3: CASSQEETGYEKLFF
V: TRBV4-1
D: TRBD1
size: .
J: TRBJ1-4

DNA: TGTGCCAGCAGCCTCCACCCGCGGGACAATCAGCCCCAGCATTTT
CDR3: CASSLHPRDNQPQHF
V: TRBV3-1/TRBV3-2
D: .
size: once
J: TRBJ1-5

DNA: TGCAGCGTTGGGGGTACTAGCGGGAGACCTAGCACAGATACGCAGTATTTT
CDR3: CSVGGTSGRPSTDTQYF
V: TRBV29-1
D: TRBD2
size: .
J: TRBJ2-3